This entry is about one T cell receptor beta chain. This clonotype has just a few counts. No cognate antigen has been identified for it. No much larger clone exists at a distance of one base, and base qualities are not known. Donors were roughly 40 systemically healthy Caucasian individuals from Russia aged roughly 6 to 90 years. About 10 milliliters of peripheral blood were collected from each donor into EDTA-treated Vacutainer tubes. Ficoll-Paque density-gradient centrifugation was used to isolate PBMCs, with at least 7 million per sample. Total RNA was extracted from PBMCs with Trizol reagent, with at least 5 micrograms obtained per sample. For every donor, an aliquot of PBMCs went through flow cytometry to measure the percentages of naive CD45RAhigh/CD27high T cells. V is shortened by 4 bases, J by 2 bases, and the region joining them spans 12 bases. The CDR3, cysteine through phenylalanine, is 14 amino acids long. Only the CDR3 portion is preserved as DNA: 42 bases, with reading frame beginning at the first base. Looking up the germline V gene yields CDR1 SGHRS and CDR2 YFSETQ.

The data derive from a study of blood T cells in healthy people across ages (dated by TCRdb to about 2015). Turning to the overall study: In model experiments, template switching captured about one uniquely barcoded TCR beta cDNA molecule for every two T cells. The donors were divided into four age groups: young (average around 15 years), middle-aged (roughly 40), aged (around 59) and long-lived (82). Donors of different ages were randomly distributed across sequencing lanes to avoid experimental bias. Using deep sequencing normalized with unique cDNA molecular identifiers, the study measured how TCR beta repertoire diversity changes with age. Two additional independent replicas of 1 million unique cDNA reads from the same blood draw were analyzed for two donors (one aged 18 to 30 and one aged 80 or older).

Broader findings and caveats from the paper: As age increased, observed TCR beta diversity per million T cells dropped in a roughly linear way, and a significant reduction was already evident by age around 41. Conclusive comparison of naive and antigen-experienced compartments was prevented by the profiling of bulk unsorted PBMCs. The percentage of naive T cells measured by flow cytometry correlated strongly with observed TCR beta diversity. Because donor CMV infection status was unknown, age-related changes in expanded clonotypes were potentially confounded. Estimates of total diversity from one million sequenced T cells were regarded as lower bounds and underestimates. Compared with the aged group, the long-lived group had more naive CD4+ T cells, fewer expanded clones and increased TCR diversity, a pattern suggesting age selection.

Receptor amplification or capture employed 5' RACE. Sequencing relied on an Illumina HiSeq 2500. A second 7 to 11 cycle PCR used a sample-barcoded 5' primer and a J-beta primer mix. Each TCR beta cDNA molecule received a unique molecular identifier from a template-switch 5' adaptor carrying 12 random nucleotides. At least 2.5 million CDR3-containing paired-end reads were obtained from each sample. All of the RNA was converted into first-strand cDNA using the Mint cDNA synthesis kit, with a TRBC-specific oligonucleotide serving as the primer. After uracil-DNA glycosylase treatment, a first 18-cycle PCR used universal primers M1SS and BC2_uni_R on all cDNA. The study's own analysis went as follows. Normalization of each sample was performed by random selection of 1 million high-quality reads, each carrying a distinct molecular identifier. Instead of being binned into consensus sequences, reads that shared molecular identifiers were thrown out. MiTCR, set to a Q25 quality threshold and the strictest error-elimination algorithm, was used for CDR3 identification, clonotype clustering and error correction. A nonparametric unseen species model with Euler transformation was used to estimate lower-bound total TCR beta diversity. TCRdb reanalyzed the raw reads on its own, using fastp at Q25 for trimming and MiXCR for clone calling, and kept in-frame beta chains. A single entry per CDR3 protein holds the most common genes and DNA from its merged rows. TCRdb, rather than the study authors, made the V and J calls. The sample table records 850,000 to 1,000,000 distinct CDR3 sequences; approximately 49% of these occur just once. The top ten clonotypes cover 13% of the sample.

Recombination joined TRBV5-1 with TRBJ1-1; D gene: possibly TRBD1, on 6 matching bases. Sequenced material: blood. This TCR was sampled from a man aged 25 to 40 in good health. The CDR3 amino acid sequence is: CASSQGQPNTEAFF. The nucleotides read TGCGCCAGCAGCCAAGGACAGCCAAACACTGAAGCTTTCTTT.